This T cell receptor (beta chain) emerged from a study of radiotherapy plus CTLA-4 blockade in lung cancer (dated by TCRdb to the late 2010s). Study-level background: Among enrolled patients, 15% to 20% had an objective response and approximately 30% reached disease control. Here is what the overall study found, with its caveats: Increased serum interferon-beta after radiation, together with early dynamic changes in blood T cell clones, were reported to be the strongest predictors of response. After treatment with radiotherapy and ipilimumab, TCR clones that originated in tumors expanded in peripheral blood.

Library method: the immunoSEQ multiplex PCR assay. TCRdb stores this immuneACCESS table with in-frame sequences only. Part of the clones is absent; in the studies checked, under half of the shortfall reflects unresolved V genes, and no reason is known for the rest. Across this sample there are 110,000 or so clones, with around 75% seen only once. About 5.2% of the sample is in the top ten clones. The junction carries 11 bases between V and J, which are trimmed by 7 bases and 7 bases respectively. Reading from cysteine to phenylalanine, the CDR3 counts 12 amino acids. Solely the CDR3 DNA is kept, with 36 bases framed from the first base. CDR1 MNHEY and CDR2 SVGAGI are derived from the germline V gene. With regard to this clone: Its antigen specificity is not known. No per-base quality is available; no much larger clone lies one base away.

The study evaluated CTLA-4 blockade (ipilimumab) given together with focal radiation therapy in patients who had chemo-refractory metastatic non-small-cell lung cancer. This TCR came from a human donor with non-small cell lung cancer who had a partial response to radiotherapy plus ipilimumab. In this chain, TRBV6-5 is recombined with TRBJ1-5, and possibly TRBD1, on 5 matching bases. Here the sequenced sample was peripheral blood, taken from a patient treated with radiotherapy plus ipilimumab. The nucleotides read TGTGCCAGCACACGGGGGTCCCAGCCCCAGCATTTT. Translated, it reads CASTRGSQPQHF.